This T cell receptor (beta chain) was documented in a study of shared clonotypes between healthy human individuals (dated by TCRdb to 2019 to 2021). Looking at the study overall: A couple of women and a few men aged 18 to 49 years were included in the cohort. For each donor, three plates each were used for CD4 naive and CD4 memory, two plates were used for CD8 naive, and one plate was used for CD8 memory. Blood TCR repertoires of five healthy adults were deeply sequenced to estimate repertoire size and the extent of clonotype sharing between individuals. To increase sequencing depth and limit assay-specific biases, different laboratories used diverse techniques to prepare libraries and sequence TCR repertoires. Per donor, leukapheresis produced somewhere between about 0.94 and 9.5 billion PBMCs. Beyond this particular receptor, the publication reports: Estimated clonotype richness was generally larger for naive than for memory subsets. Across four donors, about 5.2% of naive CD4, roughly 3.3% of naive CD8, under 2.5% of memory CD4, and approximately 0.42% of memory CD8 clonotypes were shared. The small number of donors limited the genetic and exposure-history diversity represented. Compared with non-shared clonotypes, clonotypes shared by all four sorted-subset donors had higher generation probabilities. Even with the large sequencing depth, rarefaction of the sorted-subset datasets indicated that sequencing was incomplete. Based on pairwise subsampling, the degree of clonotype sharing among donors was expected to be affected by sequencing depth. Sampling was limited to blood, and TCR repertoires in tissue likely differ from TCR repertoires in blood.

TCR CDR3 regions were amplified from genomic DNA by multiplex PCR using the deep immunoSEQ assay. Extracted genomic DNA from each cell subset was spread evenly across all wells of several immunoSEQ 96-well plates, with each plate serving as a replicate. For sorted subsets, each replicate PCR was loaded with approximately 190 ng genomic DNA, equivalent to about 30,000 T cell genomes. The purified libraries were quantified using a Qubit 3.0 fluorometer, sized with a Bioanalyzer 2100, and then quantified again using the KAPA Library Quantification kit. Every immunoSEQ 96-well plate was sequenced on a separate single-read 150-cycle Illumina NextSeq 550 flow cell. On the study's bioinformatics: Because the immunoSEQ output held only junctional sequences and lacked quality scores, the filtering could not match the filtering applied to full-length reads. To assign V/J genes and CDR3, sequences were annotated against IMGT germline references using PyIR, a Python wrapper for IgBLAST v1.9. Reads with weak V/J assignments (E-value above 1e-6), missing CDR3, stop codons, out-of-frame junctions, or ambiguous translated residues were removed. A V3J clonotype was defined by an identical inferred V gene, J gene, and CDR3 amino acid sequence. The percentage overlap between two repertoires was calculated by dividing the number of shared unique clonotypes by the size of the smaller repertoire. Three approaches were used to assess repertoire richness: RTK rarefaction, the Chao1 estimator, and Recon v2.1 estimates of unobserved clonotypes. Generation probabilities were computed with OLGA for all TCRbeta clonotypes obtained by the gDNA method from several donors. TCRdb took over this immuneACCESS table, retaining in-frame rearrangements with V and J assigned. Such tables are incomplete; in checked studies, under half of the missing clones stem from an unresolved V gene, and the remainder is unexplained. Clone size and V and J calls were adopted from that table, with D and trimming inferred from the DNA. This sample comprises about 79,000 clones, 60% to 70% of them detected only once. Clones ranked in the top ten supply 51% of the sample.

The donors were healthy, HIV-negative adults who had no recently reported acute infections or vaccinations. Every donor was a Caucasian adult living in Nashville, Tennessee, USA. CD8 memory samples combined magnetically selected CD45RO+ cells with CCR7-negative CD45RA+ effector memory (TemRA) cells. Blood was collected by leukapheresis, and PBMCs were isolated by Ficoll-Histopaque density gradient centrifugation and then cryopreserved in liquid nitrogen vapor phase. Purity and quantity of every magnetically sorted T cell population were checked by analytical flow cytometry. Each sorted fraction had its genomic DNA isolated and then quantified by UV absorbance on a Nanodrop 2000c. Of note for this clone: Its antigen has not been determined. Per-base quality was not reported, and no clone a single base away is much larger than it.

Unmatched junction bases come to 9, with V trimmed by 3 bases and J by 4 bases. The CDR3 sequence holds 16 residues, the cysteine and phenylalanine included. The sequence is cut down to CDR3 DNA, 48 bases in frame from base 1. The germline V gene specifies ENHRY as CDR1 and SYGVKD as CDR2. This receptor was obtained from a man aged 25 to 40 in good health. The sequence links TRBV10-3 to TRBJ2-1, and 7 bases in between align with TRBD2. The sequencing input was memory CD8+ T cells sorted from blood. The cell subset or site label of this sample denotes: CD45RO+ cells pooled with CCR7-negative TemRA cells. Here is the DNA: TGTGCCATCAGTGACCACTGGCTAGCGGATTACAATGAGCAGTTCTTC. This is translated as CAISDHWLADYNEQFF.